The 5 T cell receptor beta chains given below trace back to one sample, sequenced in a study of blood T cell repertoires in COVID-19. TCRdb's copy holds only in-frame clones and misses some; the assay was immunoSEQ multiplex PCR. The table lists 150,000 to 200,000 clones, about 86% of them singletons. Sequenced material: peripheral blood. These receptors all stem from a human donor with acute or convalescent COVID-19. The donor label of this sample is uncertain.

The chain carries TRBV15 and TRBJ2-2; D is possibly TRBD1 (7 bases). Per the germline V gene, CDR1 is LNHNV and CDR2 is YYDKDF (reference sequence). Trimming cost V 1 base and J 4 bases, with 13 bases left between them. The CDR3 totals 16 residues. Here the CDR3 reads CATSRASGGRTGELFF. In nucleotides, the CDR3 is TGTGCCACCAGCAGAGCCTCAGGGGGGCGCACCGGGGAGCTGTTTTTT.

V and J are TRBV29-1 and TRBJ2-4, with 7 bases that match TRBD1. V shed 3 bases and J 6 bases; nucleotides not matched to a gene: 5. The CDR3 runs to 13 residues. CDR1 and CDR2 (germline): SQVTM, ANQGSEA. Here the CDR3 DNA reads TGCAGCGTTGAGGGGGACAGATCAAACATTCAGTACTTC. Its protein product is CSVEGDRSNIQYF.

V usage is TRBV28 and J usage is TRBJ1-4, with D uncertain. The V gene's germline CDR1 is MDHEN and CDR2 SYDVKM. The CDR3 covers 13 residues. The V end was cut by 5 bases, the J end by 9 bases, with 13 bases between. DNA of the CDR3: TGTGCCAGCAGTGGTGGTCTAATACAAAAACTGTTTTTT. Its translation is CASSGGLIQKLFF.

CDR3 DNA: TGTGCCAGCAGTAAACTAGCGGGAGCCTACAATGAGCAGTTCTTC. Translation gives CASSKLAGAYNEQFF. The rearrangement links TRBV6-5 to TRBJ2-1; 11 bases fit TRBD2. Germline CDR1 and CDR2: MNHEY and SVGAGI. After removal of 5 bases from V and 2 bases from J, the junction contained 2 bases not matched to a gene. The CDR3 loop spans 15 amino acids.

In DNA form, the CDR3 reads TGTGCCAGCAGCCCCCAGACAGGGGGCACTGAAGCTTTCTTT. Its protein is CASSPQTGGTEAFF. The V gene is TRBV9, the J gene TRBJ1-1; 9 nucleotides align to TRBD1. V dropped 4 bases and J dropped 4; count of bases not matched to a gene: 5. Germline CDR1 is SGDLS and CDR2 is YYNGEE. This CDR3 has 14 amino acids.